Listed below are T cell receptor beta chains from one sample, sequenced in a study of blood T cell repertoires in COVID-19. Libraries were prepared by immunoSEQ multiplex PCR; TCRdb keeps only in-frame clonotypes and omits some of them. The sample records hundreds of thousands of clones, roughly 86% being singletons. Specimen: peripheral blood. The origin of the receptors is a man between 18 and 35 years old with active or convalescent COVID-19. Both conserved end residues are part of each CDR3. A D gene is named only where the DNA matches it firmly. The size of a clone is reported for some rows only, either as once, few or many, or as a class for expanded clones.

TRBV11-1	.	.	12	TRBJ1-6	CASSFPDSPLHF	TGTGCCAGCAGCTTCCCAGATTCACCCCTCCACTTT
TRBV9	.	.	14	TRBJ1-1	CASSVVVRGTEAFF	TGTGCCAGCAGCGTAGTTGTAAGGGGAACTGAAGCTTTCTTT
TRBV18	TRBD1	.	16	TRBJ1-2	CASSPLRDRNNYGYTF	TGTGCCAGCTCACCACTCAGGGACAGAAATAACTATGGCTACACCTTC
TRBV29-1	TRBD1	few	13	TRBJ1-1	CSGGDRVNTEAFF	TGCAGCGGGGGGGACAGGGTGAACACTGAAGCTTTCTTT
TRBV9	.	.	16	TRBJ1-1	CASSPSGGPLNTEAFF	TGTGCCAGCAGCCCAAGCGGGGGACCCCTGAACACTGAAGCTTTCTTT
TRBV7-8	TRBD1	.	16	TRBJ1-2	CASSLVTGGGGYGYTF	TGTGCCAGCAGCTTAGTTACAGGGGGGGGCGGCTATGGCTACACCTTC
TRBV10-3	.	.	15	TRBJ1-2	CAIPSEGRPRGSYTF	TGTGCCATCCCTAGCGAGGGACGACCTAGAGGGAGCTACACCTTC
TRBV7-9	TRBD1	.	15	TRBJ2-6	CASSMTGSGANVLTF	TGTGCCAGCAGCATGACAGGGTCGGGGGCCAACGTCCTGACTTTC
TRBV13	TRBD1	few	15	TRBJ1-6	CASSGRTGGVSPLHF	TGTGCCAGCAGCGGACGAACAGGGGGCGTTTCACCCCTCCACTTT
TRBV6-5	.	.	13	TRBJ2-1	CASSRTGPNEQFF	TGTGCCAGCAGTCGAACAGGGCCCAATGAGCAGTTCTTC
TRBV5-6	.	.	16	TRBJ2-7	CASSLRAGRSSYEQYF	TGTGCCAGCAGCCTGCGGGCAGGTCGGAGCTCCTACGAGCAGTACTTC
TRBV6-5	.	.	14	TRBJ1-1	CASSRDRLNTEAFF	TGTGCCAGCAGTAGAGACAGGTTGAACACTGAAGCTTTCTTT
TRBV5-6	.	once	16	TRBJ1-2	CASSLVESRGAYGYTF	TGTGCCAGCAGCTTGGTCGAAAGTCGGGGGGCCTACGGCTACACCTTC
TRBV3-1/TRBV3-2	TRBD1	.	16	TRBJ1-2	CASSQGTGRVIHGYTF	TGTGCCAGCAGCCAAGGGACAGGGCGAGTAATCCATGGCTACACCTTC
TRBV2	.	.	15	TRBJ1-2	CASSEAAKISGGYTF	TGTGCCAGCAGTGAAGCCGCCAAAATCTCAGGAGGCTACACCTTC
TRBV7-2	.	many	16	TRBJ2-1	CASSLLLGTPDNEQFF	TGTGCCAGCAGCTTACTATTGGGCACGCCTGACAATGAGCAGTTCTTC
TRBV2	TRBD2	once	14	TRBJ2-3	CASSDRGVTDTQYF	TGTGCCAGCAGTGACCGGGGGGTGACAGATACGCAGTATTTT
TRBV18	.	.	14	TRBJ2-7	CASSPEGSSREQYF	TGTGCCAGCTCACCAGAGGGTAGCTCACGCGAGCAGTACTTC
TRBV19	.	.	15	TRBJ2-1	CASSTREIRYNEQFF	TGTGCCAGTAGTACTCGGGAAATACGCTACAATGAGCAGTTCTTC
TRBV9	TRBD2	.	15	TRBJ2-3	CASSDSGGTTDTQYF	TGTGCCAGCAGCGATAGCGGGGGTACCACAGATACGCAGTATTTT
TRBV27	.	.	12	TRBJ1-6	CASWTGQSPLHF	TGTGCCAGCTGGACTGGGCAATCACCCCTCCACTTT
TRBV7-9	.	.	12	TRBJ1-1	CASSSGIHEAFF	TGTGCCAGCAGCTCAGGGATCCATGAAGCTTTCTTT
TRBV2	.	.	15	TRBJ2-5	CASSELQTYQETQYF	TGTGCCAGCAGTGAATTACAGACGTACCAAGAGACCCAGTACTTC
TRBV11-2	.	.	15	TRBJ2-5	CASSLEDSALETQYF	TGTGCCAGCAGCTTAGAAGACAGTGCATTGGAGACCCAGTACTTC
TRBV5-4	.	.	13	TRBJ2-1	CASSLAGGNEQFF	TGTGCCAGCAGCTTGGCCGGGGGCAATGAGCAGTTCTTC
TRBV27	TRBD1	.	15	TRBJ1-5	CASSLWDRSNQPQHF	TGTGCCAGCAGTTTATGGGACAGAAGCAATCAGCCCCAGCATTTT
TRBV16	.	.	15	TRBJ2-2	CASSQSGQGTGELFF	TGTGCCAGCAGCCAATCAGGGCAGGGCACCGGGGAGCTGTTTTTT
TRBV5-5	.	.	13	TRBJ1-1	CASSSGVNTEAFF	TGTGCCAGCAGCAGCGGAGTTAACACTGAAGCTTTCTTT
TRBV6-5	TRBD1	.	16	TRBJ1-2	CASSYRTTGGADGYTF	TGTGCCAGCAGTTACCGTACGACAGGGGGCGCCGATGGCTACACCTTC
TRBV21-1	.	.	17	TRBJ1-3	CASSKARGQYSGNTIYF	TGTGCCAGCAGCAAAGCAAGAGGCCAATACTCTGGAAACACCATATATTTT
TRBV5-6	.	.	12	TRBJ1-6	CASSTGGSPLHF	TGTGCCAGCAGCACGGGGGGGTCACCCCTCCACTTT
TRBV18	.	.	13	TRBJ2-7	CASSPPDSYEQYF	TGTGCCAGCTCACCTCCCGACAGCTACGAGCAGTACTTC
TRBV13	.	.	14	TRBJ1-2	CASSFDTENYGYTF	TGTGCCAGCAGCTTTGACACTGAGAACTATGGCTACACCTTC
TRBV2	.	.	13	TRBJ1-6	CASGRDPGSPLHF	TGTGCCAGCGGGAGGGATCCCGGATCACCCCTCCACTTT
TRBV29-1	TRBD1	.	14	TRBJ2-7	CSVERTGGIYEQYF	TGCAGCGTTGAGAGGACAGGGGGAATCTACGAGCAGTACTTC
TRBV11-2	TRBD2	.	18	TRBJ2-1	CASSFATVAGGRGNEQFF	TGTGCCAGCAGCTTCGCCACAGTAGCGGGGGGGCGGGGCAATGAGCAGTTCTTC
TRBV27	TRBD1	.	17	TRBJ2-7	CASSSPGTGPRGYEQYF	TGTGCCAGCAGTTCCCCCGGGACAGGGCCACGCGGCTACGAGCAGTACTTC
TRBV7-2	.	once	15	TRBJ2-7	CASSPRRLFSYEQYF	TGTGCCAGCAGCCCCCGCAGGCTCTTCTCCTACGAGCAGTACTTC
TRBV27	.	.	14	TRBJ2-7	CASSHTPGDYEQYF	TGTGCCAGCAGCCATACCCCAGGGGACTACGAGCAGTACTTC
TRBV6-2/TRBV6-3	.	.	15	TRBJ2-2	CASSYSRQNTGELFF	TGTGCCAGCAGTTACTCGCGGCAGAACACCGGGGAGCTGTTTTTT
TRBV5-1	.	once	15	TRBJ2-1	CASSAARGAYNEQFF	TGCGCCAGCAGCGCCGCACGCGGGGCCTACAATGAGCAGTTCTTC
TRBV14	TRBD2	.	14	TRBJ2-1	CASSRRLGGDEQFF	TGTGCCAGCAGCCGGCGACTGGGAGGGGATGAGCAGTTCTTC
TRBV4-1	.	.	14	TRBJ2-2	CASSQGANTGELFF	TGCGCCAGCAGCCAAGGAGCGAACACCGGGGAGCTGTTTTTT
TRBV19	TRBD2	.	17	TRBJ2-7	CASSIDRQGGAPREQYF	TGTGCCAGTAGTATAGATCGTCAGGGAGGGGCCCCCCGCGAGCAGTACTTC
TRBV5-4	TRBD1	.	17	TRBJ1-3	CASSSDRGASPGNTIYF	TGTGCCAGCAGCAGCGACAGGGGCGCTAGTCCTGGAAACACCATATATTTT
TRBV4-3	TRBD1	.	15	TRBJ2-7	CASSQEGTGFHEQYF	TGCGCCAGCAGCCAAGAGGGGACAGGGTTCCACGAGCAGTACTTC
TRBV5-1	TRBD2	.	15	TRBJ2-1	CASSFSGGTYNEQFF	TGCGCCAGCAGCTTTAGCGGGGGGACTTACAATGAGCAGTTCTTC
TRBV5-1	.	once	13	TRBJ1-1	CASSLGQVNEAFF	TGCGCCAGCAGCTTGGGGCAGGTGAATGAAGCTTTCTTT
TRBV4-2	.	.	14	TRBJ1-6	CASSQGEGDSPLHF	TGTGCCAGCAGCCAAGGGGAGGGAGATTCACCCCTCCACTTT
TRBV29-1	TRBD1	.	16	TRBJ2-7	CSVSLWTGAQGSEQYF	TGCAGCGTAAGCCTGTGGACAGGGGCGCAAGGCAGCGAGCAGTACTTC
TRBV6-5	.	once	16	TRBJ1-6	CASSYKTGFYNSPLHF	TGTGCCAGCAGTTACAAAACAGGGTTTTATAATTCACCCCTCCACTTT
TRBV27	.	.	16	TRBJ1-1	CASSLSYRSRNTEAFF	TGTGCCAGCAGTTTATCATACAGATCAAGGAACACTGAAGCTTTCTTT
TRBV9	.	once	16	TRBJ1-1	CASRSYKSDRNTEAFF	TGTGCCAGCAGGAGTTACAAATCGGACAGGAACACTGAAGCTTTCTTT
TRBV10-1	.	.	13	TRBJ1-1	CASSQTLNTEAFF	TGCGCCAGCAGTCAGACACTGAACACTGAAGCTTTCTTT
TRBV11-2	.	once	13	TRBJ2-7	CASSLAITDEQYF	TGTGCCAGCAGCTTGGCAATTACAGACGAGCAGTACTTC